The following is a T cell receptor beta chain sequence with its context. What it binds is unknown. Generated by immunoSEQ multiplex PCR, the TCRdb table keeps only in-frame clones and is missing some. This sample carries 50,000 to 70,000 clones, around four fifths of them seen once, and the ten largest clones take more than 2.5%. The sampling schedule covered blood at baseline, cycle 4 day 1, and cycle 7 day 1. This specimen comes from a study of OX40 agonist ivuxolimab in advanced cancers. Study-level background: Ivuxolimab, which is an agonistic anti-OX40 (CD134) antibody, was administered to the patients. General study findings and limits: Clonal expansion was seen in CD4+ and CD8+ blood T cells by week 6 at 0.1 to 3.0 mg/kg. CD4+ T cells averaged fewer expanded clones than CD8+ T cells.

V shed 5 bases and J shed 2 bases, with 10 bases lying between them. The CDR3 is made up of 13 amino acids. Germline V CDR1 and CDR2: SGHRS, YFSETQ. V usage is TRBV5-1 and J usage is TRBJ1-2, with D perhaps TRBD1 (5 bases). The clonotype was recovered from an adult with an advanced solid tumor such as melanoma, head and neck, liver or kidney cancer. Sequencing was performed on CD4+ or CD8+ T cells sorted from blood, taken in a trial of the OX40 agonist ivuxolimab. The CDR3 DNA is TGCGCCAGCAGTAGGGGCCCCAACTATGGCTACACCTTC. It translates to CASSRGPNYGYTF.